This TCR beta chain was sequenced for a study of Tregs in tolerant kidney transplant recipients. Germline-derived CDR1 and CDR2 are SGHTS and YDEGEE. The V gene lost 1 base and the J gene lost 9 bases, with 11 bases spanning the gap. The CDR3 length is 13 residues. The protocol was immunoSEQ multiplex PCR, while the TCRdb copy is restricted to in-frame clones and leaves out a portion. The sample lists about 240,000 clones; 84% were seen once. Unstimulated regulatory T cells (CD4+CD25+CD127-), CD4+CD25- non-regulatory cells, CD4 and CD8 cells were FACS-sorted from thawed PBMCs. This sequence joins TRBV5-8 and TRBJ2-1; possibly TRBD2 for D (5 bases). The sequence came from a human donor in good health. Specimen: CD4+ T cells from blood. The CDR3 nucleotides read TGTGCCAGCAGCTTGCGTCAGGCGGGTGAGCAGTTCTTC. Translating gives CASSLRQAGEQFF.